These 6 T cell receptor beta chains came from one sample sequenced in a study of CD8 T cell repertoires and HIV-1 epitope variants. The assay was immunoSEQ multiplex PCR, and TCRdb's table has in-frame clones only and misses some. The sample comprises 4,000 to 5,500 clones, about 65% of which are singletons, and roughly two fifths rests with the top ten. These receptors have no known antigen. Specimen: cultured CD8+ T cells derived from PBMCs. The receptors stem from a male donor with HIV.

The CDR3 bases are TGCGCCAGCAGCCAAGACCCAGCGGGGGCCTCCAATGAGCAGTTCTTC. Translating it yields CASSQDPAGASNEQFF. The chain is built from TRBV4-1 and TRBJ2-1; 8 bases match TRBD2. Germline CDR1 and CDR2: MGHRA and YSYEKL. This CDR3 has 16 amino acids. V lost 0 bases to trimming and J lost 6 bases; unmatched junction nucleotides: 7.

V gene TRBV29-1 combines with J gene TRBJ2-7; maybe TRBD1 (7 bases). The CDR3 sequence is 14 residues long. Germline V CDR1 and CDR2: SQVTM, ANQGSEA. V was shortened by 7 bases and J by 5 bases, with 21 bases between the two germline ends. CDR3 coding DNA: TGCAGCGCCTCTGCCAGGGGGAGGATACACGAGCAGTACTTC. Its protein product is CSASARGRIHEQYF.

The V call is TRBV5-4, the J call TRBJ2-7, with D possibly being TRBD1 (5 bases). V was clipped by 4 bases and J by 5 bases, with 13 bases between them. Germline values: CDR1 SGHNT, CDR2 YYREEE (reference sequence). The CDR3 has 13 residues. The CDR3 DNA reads TGTGCCAGCAGCCGCAGGGTTTCTGACGAGCAGTACTTC. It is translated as CASSRRVSDEQYF.

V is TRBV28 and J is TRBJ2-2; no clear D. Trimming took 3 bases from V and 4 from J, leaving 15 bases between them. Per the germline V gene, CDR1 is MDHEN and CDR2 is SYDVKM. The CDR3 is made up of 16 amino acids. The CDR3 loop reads CASSLWAEGSTGELFF. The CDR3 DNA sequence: TGTGCCAGCAGTTTGTGGGCGGAAGGGTCCACCGGGGAGCTGTTTTTT.

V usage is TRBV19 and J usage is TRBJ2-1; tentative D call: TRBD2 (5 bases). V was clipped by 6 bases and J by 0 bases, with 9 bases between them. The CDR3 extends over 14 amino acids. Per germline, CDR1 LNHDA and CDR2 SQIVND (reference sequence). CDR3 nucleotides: TGTGCCAGTAGGGAGGTTCCCTCCTACAATGAGCAGTTCTTC. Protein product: CASREVPSYNEQFF.

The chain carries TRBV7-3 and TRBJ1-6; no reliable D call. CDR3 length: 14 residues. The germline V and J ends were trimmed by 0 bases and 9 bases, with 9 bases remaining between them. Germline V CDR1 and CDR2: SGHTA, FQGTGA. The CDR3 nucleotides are TGTGCCAGCAGCTTAACTGGAGCTGGTTCACCCCTCCACTTT. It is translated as CASSLTGAGSPLHF.